Below are 26 T cell receptor beta chains sequenced from a single sample in a study of identical twins (dated by TCRdb to about 2016). Receptor amplification or capture employed 5' RACE. The listed sequencing device is Illumina HiSeq 2000. TCRdb cleaned the public reads at Q25 with fastp, built clones with MiXCR and kept in-frame beta chains. A single entry per CDR3 protein holds the most common genes and DNA from its merged rows. This sample lists about 810,000 distinct CDR3 sequences; 10% to 15% were detected once. Together, the top ten hold around 1.5% of the sample. These sequences were also reported in another study, on yellow fever vaccine responses in identical twins.

Sequences were obtained from PBMCs. These receptors originate from a woman younger than 35 in good health.

This clonotype was picked up a small number of times. The V call is TRBV28, the J call TRBJ2-7, with D possibly being TRBD2 (6 bases). The germline V gene has CDR1 MDHEN and CDR2 SYDVKM. The CDR3 totals 13 residues. Trimming left V 11 bases short and J 3 bases short, with 17 bases between. This chain's CDR3 is CAVTGGDSYEQYV. The CDR3 nucleotides are TGTGCCGTGACGGGCGGGGATAGCTACGAGCAGTACGTC.

This clonotype came up once. The chain carries TRBV4-2 and TRBJ2-7; 11 bases map to TRBD2. Germline V gives CDR1 LGHNA, CDR2 YNFKEQ. The CDR3 consists of 15 residues. Trimming took 1 base from V and 3 from J; bases not matched to a gene: 2. The CDR3, as DNA: TGTGCCAGCAGCCAAGGACTAGCGGGGCGCTACGAGCAGTACTTC. This translates into CASSQGLAGRYEQYF.

This clonotype has just a few counts. V gene TRBV20-1 combines with J gene TRBJ1-2, with D possibly being TRBD1 (6 bases). The V end was cut by 6 bases, the J end by 0 bases, with 14 bases between. CDR3 length: 14 residues. CDR1 DFQATT and CDR2 SNEGSKA come from the germline V gene (reference sequence). CDR3 protein: CSAREGGANYGYTF. In DNA form, the CDR3 reads TGCAGTGCGAGGGAGGGGGGGGCTAACTATGGCTACACCTTC.

In its sample, this clonotype was seen many times. The genes are TRBV2 and TRBJ2-1; a possible D gene is TRBD1 (6 bases). The CDR3 has 12 amino acids. V was trimmed by 6 bases and J by 9 bases, leaving 12 bases between them. Germline CDR1 and CDR2: SNHLY and FYNNEI. Written as DNA, the CDR3 is TGTGCCAGCAGGCCTGGGGGCGGTGAGCAGTTCTTC. Its translation is CASRPGGGEQFF.

This clonotype was observed a handful of times. The chain is built from TRBV25-1 and TRBJ2-1; D uncertain. The CDR3 sequence is 14 residues long. CDR1 MGHDK and CDR2 SYGVNS come from the germline V gene. Trimming removed 4 bases from V and 5 bases from J, with 12 bases in between. For the CDR3, the DNA is TGTGCCAGCAGTGGTCCGGTGGCTAACAATGAGCAGTTCTTC. Residues: CASSGPVANNEQFF. Looking up the rest from reference TRBV25-1 and TRBJ2-1 gives the full variable domain: EADIYQTPRYLVIGTGKKITLECSQTMGHDKMYWYQQDPGMELHLIHYSYGVNSTEKGDLSSESTVSRIRTEHFPLTLESARPSHTSQYLCASSGPVANNEQFFGPGTRLTVL.

The chain uses TRBV20-1 and TRBJ2-2, with TRBD2 matching 10 bases. Germline lookup yields CDR1 DFQATT and CDR2 SNEGSKA (reference sequence). This CDR3 has 15 amino acids. The J segment lost 2 bases and the V segment lost 6 bases, leaving 6 bases of the junction unmatched. The CDR3 loop is CSAPPSGSNTGELFF. The CDR3 DNA follows: TGCAGTGCACCTCCTAGCGGGAGTAACACCGGGGAGCTGTTTTTT.

This clonotype was detected many times. The chain combines TRBV20-1 with TRBJ2-1; D is unclear. This CDR3 is built from 15 residues. CDR1 is DFQATT and CDR2 is SNEGSKA in the germline V gene (reference sequence). V was clipped by 1 base and J by 4 bases, with 14 bases between them. The CDR3 bases are TGCAGTGCTAGAGGTCTGGAGAGAAGATACAATGAGCAGTTCTTC. Translated, it gives CSARGLERRYNEQFF.

This clonotype was seen more than once but under ten times. The rearrangement links TRBV6-5 to TRBJ2-7, with TRBD2 matching over 9 bases. Unmatched junction bases numbered 6, after V lost 7 bases and J lost 2 bases. Germline values: CDR1 MNHEY, CDR2 SVGAGI. This CDR3 region has 14 residues. The CDR3 DNA follows: TGTGCCAGCATTAGCGGGAGCGCCGCCTACGAGCAGTACTTC. Its protein product is CASISGSAAYEQYF.

The genes are TRBV6-5 and TRBJ2-7; D might be TRBD1 or TRBD2, each matching 6 bases. This CDR3 spans 13 amino acids. Germline loops: CDR1 MNHEY, CDR2 SVGAGI. Trimming shortened V by 4 bases and J by 2 bases, and 9 bases separated the two germline ends. CDR3: CASSSRGAYEQYF. DNA of the CDR3: TGTGCCAGCAGTTCGAGGGGGGCCTACGAGCAGTACTTC.

This clonotype has more than one count but fewer than ten. This chain joins TRBV18 and TRBJ2-2; the D gene is possibly TRBD2 (6 bases). This CDR3 contains 15 residues. V lost 8 bases and J lost 2, with 15 bases in between. Germline CDR1 KGHSH, CDR2 LQKENI. This chain's CDR3 is CASHQRVLNTGELFF. CDR3 DNA: TGTGCCAGCCACCAGCGGGTCCTAAACACCGGGGAGCTGTTTTTT.

The gene calls are TRBV12-3 or TRBV12-4 and TRBJ2-3; D possibly uses TRBD1 or TRBD2 (5 bases each). The CDR3 covers 17 residues. V lost 5 bases, J lost 6 bases, and 24 bases lay in between. The CDR3 DNA follows: TGTGCCAGCAGTCTGAGGGCAGGGCCCCCCCAGACGGATACGCAGTATTTT. It yields the protein CASSLRAGPPQTDTQYF.

This clonotype turned up a few times. The rearrangement joins TRBV10-3 to TRBJ1-6; D uncertain. CDR3 length: 13 amino acids. CDR1 and CDR2 from the germline V gene are ENHRY and SYGVKD. V was trimmed by 5 bases and J by 9 bases, leaving 11 bases between them. DNA of the CDR3: TGTGCCATCAGTCCGGGAGTCGGTTCACCCCTCCACTTT. Its protein is CAISPGVGSPLHF.

On this clonotype itself: Mismatch with germline at one junction end may stem from a read error. The chain has TRBV12-3 or TRBV12-4 and TRBJ2-2; 14 bases line up with TRBD2. The CDR3 runs to 18 residues. This CDR3 is CAISSRGLAGGNTGELFF. CDR3 nucleotide sequence: TGTGCCATCAGTTCTCGCGGACTAGCGGGGGGGAACACCGGGGAGCTGTTTTTT.

The chain combines TRBV20-1 with TRBJ2-7; 8 bases fit TRBD1. CDR3 size: 14 residues. With V trimmed by 1 base and J by 1 base, 3 bases remained unmatched. Germline loops: CDR1 DFQATT, CDR2 SNEGSKA (reference sequence). The CDR3 bases are TGCAGTGCTAGAGGGACAGGGATATCCTACGAGCAGTACGTC. This codes for CSARGTGISYEQYV.

This clonotype was observed a few times. The chain couples TRBV24-1 to TRBJ2-5; D uncertain. V shed 4 bases and J shed 5 bases, with 13 bases lying between them. The germline gives CDR1 KGHDR, CDR2 SFDVKD. The CDR3 consists of 14 residues. As DNA, the CDR3 is TGTGCCACCAGTGAGGCCGGGCCCGCGGAGACCCAGTACTTC. Its protein product is CATSEAGPAETQYF.

This clonotype was detected only a few times. This sequence joins TRBV20-1 and TRBJ2-2, with 11 bases lining up with TRBD1. The V gene end was trimmed by 3 bases and the J gene end by 6 bases; junction bases not matched to a gene: 3. The CDR3 length is 14 residues. Germline V gene lookup returns CDR1 DFQATT and CDR2 SNEGSKA (reference sequence). CDR3 in amino acids: CSASPGQGAGELFF. The DNA for the CDR3 is TGCAGTGCTAGCCCGGGACAGGGGGCCGGGGAGCTGTTTTTT.

This clonotype has at least ten counts. The chain uses TRBV7-3 and TRBJ2-1; D is ambiguous. Trimming removed 2 bases from V and 5 bases from J, with 7 bases in between. CDR3 length: 13 amino acids. From germline, CDR1 is SGHTA and CDR2 FQGTGA. CDR3 loop: CASSLGPHNEQFF. CDR3 coding DNA: TGTGCCAGCAGCTTAGGCCCCCACAATGAGCAGTTCTTC.

This clonotype came up a few times. The chain joins TRBV7-9 to TRBJ1-2; 7 bases line up with TRBD1. V was clipped by 1 base and J by 2 bases; unmatched bases: 7. This CDR3 comprises 16 residues. Germline CDR1 and CDR2: SEHNR and FQNEAQ (reference sequence). CDR3 sequence: CASSLGFDRDNYGYTF. In DNA form, the CDR3 reads TGTGCCAGCAGCTTAGGTTTCGACAGGGACAACTATGGCTACACCTTC.

This clonotype was recorded at least ten times. The chain uses TRBV25-1 and TRBJ2-5; D not resolved. CDR1 is MGHDK, CDR2 SYGVNS, per germline. The CDR3 extends over 14 amino acids. V was shortened by 4 bases and J by 4 bases, with 13 bases between the two germline ends. The CDR3 sequence: CASSGQPGRETQYF. The DNA for the CDR3 is TGTGCCAGCAGTGGCCAACCCGGCAGAGAGACCCAGTACTTC.

This clonotype has more than one count but fewer than ten. The chain joins TRBV6-5 to TRBJ1-2; possibly TRBD1 for D (5 bases). CDR3 size: 14 residues. CDR1 is MNHEY and CDR2 is SVGAGI in the germline V gene. V gave up 2 bases and J gave up 2 bases, with 9 bases separating them. The CDR3 sequence: CASSYRDPNYGYTF. In DNA, the CDR3 is TGTGCCAGCAGTTACAGGGACCCGAACTATGGCTACACCTTC.

This clonotype has just a few counts. The chain uses TRBV6-1 and TRBJ1-2, with 8 positions matching TRBD1. CDR3 size: 13 residues. Trimming took 4 bases from V and 6 from J; bases not matched to a gene: 4. Germline values: CDR1 MNHNS, CDR2 SASEGT. Written as DNA, the CDR3 is TGTGCCAGCAGTGGCGGACAGGGTCATGGCTACACCTTC. Translating gives CASSGGQGHGYTF.

Many counts were recorded for this clonotype. The genes are TRBV29-1 and TRBJ2-1; 7 bases fit TRBD1. Germline V lookup: CDR1 SQVTM, CDR2 ANQGSEA. The CDR3 runs to 13 residues. V was pared by 7 bases and J by 2 bases, with 5 bases of the junction left unmatched. CDR3 DNA sequence: TGCAGCGGTAACAGGGGCACCTACAATGAGCAGTTCTTC. Amino acids: CSGNRGTYNEQFF.

This clonotype has a handful of counts. The rearrangement links TRBV20-1 to TRBJ2-7; 9 bases agree with TRBD1. Unmatched junction bases numbered 7, after V lost 1 base and J lost 3 bases. Germline assignment: CDR1 DFQATT and CDR2 SNEGSKA (reference sequence). The CDR3 length is 15 residues. CDR3 amino acids: CSARVSWDRDYEQYF. The CDR3 DNA sequence: TGCAGTGCTAGAGTTTCTTGGGACAGGGACTACGAGCAGTACTTC.

The table lists this clonotype with a count of one. The chain carries TRBV7-9 and TRBJ2-3; maybe TRBD2 (6 bases). V was clipped by 5 bases and J by 0 bases, with 15 bases between them. The CDR3 length is 16 residues. Per germline, CDR1 SEHNR and CDR2 FQNEAQ (reference sequence). CDR3 sequence reads: CASSLGRGPSTDTQYF. CDR3 nucleotide sequence: TGTGCCAGCAGCCTGGGGCGGGGCCCTAGCACAGATACGCAGTATTTT.

This clonotype was recorded at least ten times. The V gene is TRBV12-3 or TRBV12-4, the J gene TRBJ1-5; 8 bases fit TRBD1. The CDR3 contains 16 residues. V was clipped by 0 bases and J by 1 base; unmatched bases: 2. The CDR3 sequence is CASSLAGQASNQPQHF. The CDR3 DNA sequence: TGTGCCAGCAGTTTAGCGGGACAGGCCAGCAATCAGCCCCAGCATTTT.

This clonotype was seen at least ten times. V is TRBV2 and J is TRBJ2-7, with D possibly TRBD1 on 6 matching bases. Trimming removed 5 bases from V and 0 bases from J, with 11 bases in between. Germline-derived CDR1 and CDR2 are SNHLY and FYNNEI. The CDR3 loop spans 14 amino acids. Written as DNA, the CDR3 is TGTGCCAGCAGTTCCGGACAGTCCTCCTACGAGCAGTACTTC. This encodes CASSSGQSSYEQYF.